This T cell receptor (delta chain) was sequenced during a study of γδ T cells in repeated Plasmodium falciparum infection. Study details: Malian children with intense seasonal malaria exposure were compared with matched Australian children. Findings of the study overall: Waves of new clonotype selection appeared after repeated controlled infections in Vdelta2-negative, largely Vdelta1+, gammadelta T cells.

Vgamma9/Vdelta2+ and Vdelta2-negative gammadelta T cells were flow-sorted from PBMC for bulk sequencing. The germline gives CDR1 GEAIGNYY, CDR2 EKD. Trimming cost V 5 bases and J 8 bases, with 20 bases left between them. This CDR3 has 14 residues. This clone turned up a few times. What it binds is unknown. A read error likely explains this, since a far larger clone differs by one base. The same CDR3 arises from other DNA sequences in this sample as well. TCRdb re-processed the multiplex PCR reads via CATT. The table includes around 82,000 delta-chain clones, about 1.5% detected once. This TCR derives from a pool of human donors (malaria-infected and uninfected, not separated). The chain uses TRDV2 and TRDJ1; no reliable D call. Sequenced: gamma-delta T cells from blood. The CDR3 nucleotides are TGTGCCTGTGTCCCAGGTACTGAGGCTCTAAAACTCATCTTT. This encodes CACVPGTEALKLIF.